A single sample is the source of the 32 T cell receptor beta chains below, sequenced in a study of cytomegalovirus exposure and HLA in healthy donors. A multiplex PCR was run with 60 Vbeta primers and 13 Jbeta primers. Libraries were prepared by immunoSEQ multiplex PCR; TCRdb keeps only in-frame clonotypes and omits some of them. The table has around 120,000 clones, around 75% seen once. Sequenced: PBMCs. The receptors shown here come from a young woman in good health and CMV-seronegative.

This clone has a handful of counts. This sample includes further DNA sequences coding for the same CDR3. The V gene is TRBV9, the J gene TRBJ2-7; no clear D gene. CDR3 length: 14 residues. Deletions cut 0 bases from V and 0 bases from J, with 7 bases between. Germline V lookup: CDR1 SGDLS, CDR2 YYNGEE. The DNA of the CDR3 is TGTGCCAGCAGCGTAGTCCCGAGCTCCTACGAGCAGTACTTC. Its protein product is CASSVVPSSYEQYF.

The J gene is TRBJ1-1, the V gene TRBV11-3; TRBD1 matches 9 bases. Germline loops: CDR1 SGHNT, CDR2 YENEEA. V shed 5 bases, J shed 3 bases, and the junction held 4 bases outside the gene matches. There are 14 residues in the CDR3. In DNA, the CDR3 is TGTGCCAGCAGCCAACAGGGGGCCGACACTGAAGCTTTCTTT. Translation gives CASSQQGADTEAFF.

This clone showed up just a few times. CDR3 in amino acids: CASSDPGNTEAFF. The DNA of the CDR3 is TGTGCCAGCAGTGACCCGGGTAACACTGAAGCTTTCTTT. The J gene is TRBJ1-1, the V gene TRBV6-1; D remains ambiguous. Germline V CDR1 and CDR2: MNHNS, SASEGT. Trimming pared 3 bases from V and 2 bases from J, leaving 7 bases between. The CDR3 spans 13 residues.

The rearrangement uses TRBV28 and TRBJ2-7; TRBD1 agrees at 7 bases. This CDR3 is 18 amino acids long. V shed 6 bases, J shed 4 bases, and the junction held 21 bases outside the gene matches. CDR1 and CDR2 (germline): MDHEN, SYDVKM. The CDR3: CASSLTASWGQKMYEQYF. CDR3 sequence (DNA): TGTGCCAGCAGCCTTACGGCCTCCTGGGGACAGAAGATGTACGAGCAGTACTTC.

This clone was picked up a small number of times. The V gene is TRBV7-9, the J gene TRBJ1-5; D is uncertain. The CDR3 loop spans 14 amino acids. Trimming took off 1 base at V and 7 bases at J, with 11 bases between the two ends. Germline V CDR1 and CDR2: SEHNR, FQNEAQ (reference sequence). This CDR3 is CASSLGAGGQPQHF. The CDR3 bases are TGTGCCAGCAGCTTAGGGGCAGGAGGACAGCCCCAGCATTTT.

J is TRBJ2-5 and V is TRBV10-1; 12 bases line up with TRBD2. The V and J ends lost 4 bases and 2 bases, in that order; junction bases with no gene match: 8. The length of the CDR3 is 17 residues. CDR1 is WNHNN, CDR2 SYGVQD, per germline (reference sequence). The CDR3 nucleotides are TGCGCCAGCAGTGGGACTAGCGGGGTCCGGGGGCAAGAGACCCAGTACTTC. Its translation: CASSGTSGVRGQETQYF.

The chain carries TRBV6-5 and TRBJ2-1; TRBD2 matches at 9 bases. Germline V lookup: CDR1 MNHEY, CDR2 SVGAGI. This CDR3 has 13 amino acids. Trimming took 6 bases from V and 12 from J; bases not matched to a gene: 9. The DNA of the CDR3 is TGTGCCAGCAGCCCTCGGGCGGGGGGGCGGCAGTTCTTC. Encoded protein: CASSPRAGGRQFF.

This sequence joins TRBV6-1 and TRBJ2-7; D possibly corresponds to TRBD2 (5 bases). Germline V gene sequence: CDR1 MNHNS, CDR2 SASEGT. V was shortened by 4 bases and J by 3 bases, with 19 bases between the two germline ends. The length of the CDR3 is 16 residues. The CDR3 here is CASSGFGERLHYEQYF. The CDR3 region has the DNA TGTGCCAGCAGTGGTTTCGGGGAGCGGCTCCACTACGAGCAGTACTTC.

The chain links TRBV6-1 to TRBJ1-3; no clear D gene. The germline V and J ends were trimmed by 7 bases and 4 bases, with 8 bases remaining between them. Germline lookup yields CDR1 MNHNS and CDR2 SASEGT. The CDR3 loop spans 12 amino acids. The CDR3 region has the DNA TGTGCCAGCAAGCGGCGGGGAAACACCATATATTTT. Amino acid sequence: CASKRRGNTIYF.

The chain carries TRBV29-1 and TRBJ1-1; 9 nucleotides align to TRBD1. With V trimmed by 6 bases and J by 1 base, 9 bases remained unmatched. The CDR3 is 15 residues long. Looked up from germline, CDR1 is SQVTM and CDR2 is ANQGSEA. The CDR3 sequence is CSVGGTGLGNTEAFF. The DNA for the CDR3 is TGCAGCGTGGGCGGGACAGGGTTAGGGAACACTGAAGCTTTCTTT. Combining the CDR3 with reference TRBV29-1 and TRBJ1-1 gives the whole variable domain SAVISQKPSRDICQRGTSLTIQCQVDSQVTMMFWYRQQPGQSLTLIATANQGSEATYESGFVIDKFPISRPNLTFSTLTVSNMSPEDSSIYLCSVGGTGLGNTEAFFGQGTRLTVV.

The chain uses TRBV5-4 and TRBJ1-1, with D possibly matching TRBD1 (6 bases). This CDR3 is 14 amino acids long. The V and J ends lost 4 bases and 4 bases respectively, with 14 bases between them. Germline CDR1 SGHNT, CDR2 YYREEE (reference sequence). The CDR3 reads CASSPDSLLTEAFF. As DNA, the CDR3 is TGTGCCAGCAGCCCGGACAGCTTACTCACTGAAGCTTTCTTT.

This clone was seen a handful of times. The CDR3 nucleotides are TGCGCCAGCAGCTTGGTGGCCACTAGCGCCCAGAACACCGGGGAGCTGTTTTTT. Protein sequence: CASSLVATSAQNTGELFF. The chain recombines TRBV5-1 with TRBJ2-2; 7 nucleotides line up with TRBD2. This CDR3 region has 18 residues. CDR1 and CDR2 (germline): SGHRS, YFSETQ. After removal of 0 bases from V and 1 base from J, the junction contained 9 bases not matched to a gene.

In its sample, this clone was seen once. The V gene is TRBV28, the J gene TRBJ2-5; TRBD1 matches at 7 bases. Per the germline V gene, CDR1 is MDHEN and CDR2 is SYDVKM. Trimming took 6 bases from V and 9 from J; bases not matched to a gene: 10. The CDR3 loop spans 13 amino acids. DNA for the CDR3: TGTGCCAGCAGCCGACAGGGTGGTTGGGCCCAGTACTTC. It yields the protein CASSRQGGWAQYF.

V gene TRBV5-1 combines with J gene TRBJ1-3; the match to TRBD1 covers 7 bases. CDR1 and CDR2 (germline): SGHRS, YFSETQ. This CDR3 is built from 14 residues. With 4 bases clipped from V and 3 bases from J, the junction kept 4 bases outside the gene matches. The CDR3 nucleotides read TGCGCCAGCAGCCGGCAGGGGGATGGAAACACCATATATTTT. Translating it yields CASSRQGDGNTIYF. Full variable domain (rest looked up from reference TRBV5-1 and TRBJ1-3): KAGVTQTPRYLIKTRGQQVTLSCSPISGHRSVSWYQQTPGQGLQFLFEYFSETQRNKGNFPGRFSGRQFSNSRSEMNVSTLELGDSALYLCASSRQGDGNTIYFGEGSWLTVV.

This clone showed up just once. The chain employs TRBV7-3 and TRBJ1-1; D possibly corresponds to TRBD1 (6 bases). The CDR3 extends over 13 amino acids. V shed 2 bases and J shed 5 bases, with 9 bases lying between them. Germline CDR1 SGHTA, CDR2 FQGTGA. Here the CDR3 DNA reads TGTGCCAGCAGCTTAGACCAGGGGACTGAAGCTTTCTTT. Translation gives CASSLDQGTEAFF.

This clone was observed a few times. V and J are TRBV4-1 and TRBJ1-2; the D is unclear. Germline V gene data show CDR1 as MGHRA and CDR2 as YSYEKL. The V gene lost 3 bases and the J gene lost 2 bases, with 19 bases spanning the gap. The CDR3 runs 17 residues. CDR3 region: CASSHLRVASPNYGYTF. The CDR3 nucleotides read TGCGCCAGCAGCCACCTAAGGGTGGCTAGCCCGAACTATGGCTACACCTTC.

The CDR3 bases are TGTGCCAGCAGTCTGTCGACAGGCTATGGCTACACCTTC. It is translated as CASSLSTGYGYTF. The chain combines TRBV2 with TRBJ1-2; D is possibly TRBD1 (6 bases). The CDR3 is made up of 13 amino acids. V was cut by 5 bases and J by 4 bases, with 11 bases left in between. Germline assignment: CDR1 SNHLY and CDR2 FYNNEI.

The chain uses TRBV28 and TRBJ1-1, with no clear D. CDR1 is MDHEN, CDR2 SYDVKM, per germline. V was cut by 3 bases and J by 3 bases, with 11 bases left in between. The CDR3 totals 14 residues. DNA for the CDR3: TGTGCCAGCAGTTTTCGCCTACGGGACACTGAAGCTTTCTTT. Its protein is CASSFRLRDTEAFF.

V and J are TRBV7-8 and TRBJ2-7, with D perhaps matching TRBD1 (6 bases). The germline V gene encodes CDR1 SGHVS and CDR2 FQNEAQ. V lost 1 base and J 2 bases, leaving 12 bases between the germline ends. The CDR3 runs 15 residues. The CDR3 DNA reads TGTGCCAGCAGCTTAGGCCGGGACAACACCTACGAGCAGTACTTC. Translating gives CASSLGRDNTYEQYF.

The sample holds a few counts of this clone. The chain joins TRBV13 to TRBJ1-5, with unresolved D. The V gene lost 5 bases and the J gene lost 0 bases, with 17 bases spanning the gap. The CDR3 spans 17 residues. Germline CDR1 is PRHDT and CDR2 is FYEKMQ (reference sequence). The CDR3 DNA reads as TGTGCCAGCAGCCGTCGGGGAGGGAGAGATAGCAATCAGCCCCAGCATTTT. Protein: CASSRRGGRDSNQPQHF. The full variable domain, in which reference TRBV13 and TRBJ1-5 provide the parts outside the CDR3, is AAGVIQSPRHLIKEKRETATLKCYPIPRHDTVYWYQQGPGQDPQFLISFYEKMQSDKGSIPDRFSAQQFSDYHSELNMSSLELGDSALYFCASSRRGGRDSNQPQHFGDGTRLSIL.

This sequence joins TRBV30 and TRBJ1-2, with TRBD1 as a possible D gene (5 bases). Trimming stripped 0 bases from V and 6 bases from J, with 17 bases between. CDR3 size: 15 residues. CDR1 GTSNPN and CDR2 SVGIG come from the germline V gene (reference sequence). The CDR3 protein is CAWSVVGRKLNGYTF. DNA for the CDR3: TGTGCCTGGAGTGTAGTGGGGCGGAAATTGAATGGCTACACCTTC.

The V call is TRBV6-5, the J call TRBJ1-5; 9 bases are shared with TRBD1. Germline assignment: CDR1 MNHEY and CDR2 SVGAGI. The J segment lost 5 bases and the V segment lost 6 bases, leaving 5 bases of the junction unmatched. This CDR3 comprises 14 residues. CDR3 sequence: CASRLGTGHQPQHF. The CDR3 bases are TGTGCCAGCAGGCTCGGGACAGGGCATCAGCCCCAGCATTTT.

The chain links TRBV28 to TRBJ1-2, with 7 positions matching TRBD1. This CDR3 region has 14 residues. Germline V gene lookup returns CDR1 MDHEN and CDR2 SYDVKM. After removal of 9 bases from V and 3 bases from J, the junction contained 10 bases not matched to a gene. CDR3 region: CASGGTELYYGYTF. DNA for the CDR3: TGTGCCAGTGGCGGGACAGAACTATACTATGGCTACACCTTC.

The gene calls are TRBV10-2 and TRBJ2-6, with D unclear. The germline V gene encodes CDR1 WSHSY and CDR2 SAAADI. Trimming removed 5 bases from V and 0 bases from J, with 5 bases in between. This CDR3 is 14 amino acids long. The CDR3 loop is CASSRDSGANVLTF. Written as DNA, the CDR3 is TGCGCCAGCAGTAGAGACTCTGGGGCCAACGTCCTGACTTTC.

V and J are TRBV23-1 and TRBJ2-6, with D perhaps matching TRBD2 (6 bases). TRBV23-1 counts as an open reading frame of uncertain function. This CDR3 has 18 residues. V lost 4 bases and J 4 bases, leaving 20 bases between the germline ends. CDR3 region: CASSRRWRVGGGANVLTF. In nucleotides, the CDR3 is TGCGCCAGCAGTCGGAGATGGCGAGTCGGAGGGGGGGCCAACGTCCTGACTTTC.

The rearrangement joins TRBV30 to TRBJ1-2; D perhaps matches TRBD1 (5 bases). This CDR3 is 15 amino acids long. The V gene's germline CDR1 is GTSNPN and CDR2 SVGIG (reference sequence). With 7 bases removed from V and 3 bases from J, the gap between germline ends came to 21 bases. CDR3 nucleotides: TGTGCCTTAAGGAGAAGAGGGGAGGGGTACTATGGCTACACCTTC. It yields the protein CALRRRGEGYYGYTF.

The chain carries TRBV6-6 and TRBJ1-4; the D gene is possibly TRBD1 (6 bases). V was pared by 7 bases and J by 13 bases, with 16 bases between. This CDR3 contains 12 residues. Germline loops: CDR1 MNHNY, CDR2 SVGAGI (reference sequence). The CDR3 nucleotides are TGTGCCAGCACTCAAGAGGGGGAAGGACTGTTTTTT. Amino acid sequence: CASTQEGEGLFF.

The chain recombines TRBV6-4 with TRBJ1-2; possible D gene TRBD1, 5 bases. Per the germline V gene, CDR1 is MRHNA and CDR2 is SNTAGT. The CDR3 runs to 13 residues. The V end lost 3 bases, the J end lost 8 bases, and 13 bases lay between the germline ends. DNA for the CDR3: TGTGCCAGCAGTGAGCACGGGGGTAGAGGCTACACCTTC. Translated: CASSEHGGRGYTF.

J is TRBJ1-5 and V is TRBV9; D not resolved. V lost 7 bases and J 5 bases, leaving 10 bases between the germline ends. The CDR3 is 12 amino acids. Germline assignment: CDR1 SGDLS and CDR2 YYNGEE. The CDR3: CASFSRDQPQHF. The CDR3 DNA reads TGTGCCAGCTTCTCGCGGGATCAGCCCCAGCATTTT.

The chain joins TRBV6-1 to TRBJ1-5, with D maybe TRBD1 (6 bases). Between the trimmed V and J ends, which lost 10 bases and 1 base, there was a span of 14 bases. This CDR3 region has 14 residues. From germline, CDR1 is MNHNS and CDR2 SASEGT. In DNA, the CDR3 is TGTGCCATACGAGGGGGAATGAGCAATCAGCCCCAGCATTTT. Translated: CAIRGGMSNQPQHF.

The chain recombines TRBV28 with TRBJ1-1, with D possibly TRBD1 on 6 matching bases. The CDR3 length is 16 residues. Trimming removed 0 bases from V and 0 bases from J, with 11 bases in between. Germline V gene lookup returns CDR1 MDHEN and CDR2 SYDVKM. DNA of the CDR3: TGTGCCAGCAGTTTATGGGAGGACAGCCTGAACACTGAAGCTTTCTTT. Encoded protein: CASSLWEDSLNTEAFF.

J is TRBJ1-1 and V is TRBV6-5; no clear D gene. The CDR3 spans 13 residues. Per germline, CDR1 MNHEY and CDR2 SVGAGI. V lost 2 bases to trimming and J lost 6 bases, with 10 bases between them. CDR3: CASSYAPVSEAFF. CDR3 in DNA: TGTGCCAGCAGTTACGCCCCGGTATCTGAAGCTTTCTTT.